This T cell receptor (beta chain) was found in a study of post-analysis software for immune sequencing data. In the case of this clonotype: The antigen is not known.

The authors incorporated unique molecular identifiers into the TCR beta cDNA libraries. Input of roughly 0.85 to 11 million T cells yielded about half a million cDNA molecules. TCRdb re-analysed the PCR reads in MiXCR, keeping a single row per CDR3 protein. The sample includes about 570,000 distinct CDR3 sequences, 30% to 40% of them seen just once. In germline, CDR1 is ENHRY, CDR2 SYGVKD. CDR3 size: 17 residues. V dropped 6 bases and J dropped 0 bases, with 21 bases sitting between them. Study results and limitations: People with multiple sclerosis had a significantly lower normalized Chao1 diversity than controls did. Elevated frequency relative to controls characterized 4 or 5 TRBV segments in patients, TRBV5-6, TRBV5-1 and TRBV20-1 among them.

V is TRBV10-3 and J is TRBJ2-7; D uncertain. The origin of this receptor is a girl under 18 with multiple sclerosis. Sequencing was performed on blood. CDR3 DNA: TGTGCCATCAGCCAACCCCCCGACAACACGATCTCCTACGAGCAGTACTTC. It is translated as CAISQPPDNTISYEQYF.